Presented here are 26 T cell receptor beta chains from one specimen sequenced in a study of long-term antiretroviral therapy in people with HIV. Researchers report immunoSEQ v3.0 was run at survey level. Assay: immunoSEQ multiplex PCR; the TCRdb copy retains only in-frame clones and omits some. Of some 17,000 clones in the sample, roughly four fifths were seen once. This material consisted of unsorted PBMCs, taken 0.3 years before starting antiretroviral therapy. These TCRs come from a man aged 45-60 years with HIV.

The chain links TRBV7-9 to TRBJ2-7; 12 bases match TRBD2. V gave up 5 bases and J gave up 2 bases; unmatched junction bases: 4. This CDR3 spans 15 amino acids. Germline values: CDR1 SEHNR, CDR2 FQNEAQ (reference sequence). CDR3 nucleotide sequence: TGTGCCAGCAGCCTAGGGACTAGCGGGCCCTACGAGCAGTACTTC. It translates to CASSLGTSGPYEQYF.

This clone came up once. The chain links TRBV5-1 to TRBJ1-3; no definite D call. Germline values: CDR1 SGHRS, CDR2 YFSETQ. This CDR3 has 16 amino acids. Trimming removed 4 bases from V and 0 bases from J, with 14 bases in between. The chain's CDR3 is CASSRDSGASGNTIYF. Here the CDR3 DNA reads TGCGCCAGCAGCAGAGACTCAGGAGCCTCTGGAAACACCATATATTTT.

The chain links TRBV5-6 to TRBJ2-1, with TRBD2 matching over 11 bases. Germline V lookup: CDR1 SGHDT, CDR2 YYEEEE. V shed 3 bases and J 3 bases; nucleotides not matched to a gene: 11. This CDR3 is 18 amino acids long. CDR3 DNA sequence: TGTGCCAGCAGCTCTCTAGCGGGAGGCCTCTTTTACTACAATGAGCAGTTCTTC. It specifies CASSSLAGGLFYYNEQFF.

This clone was counted once. The DNA for the CDR3 is TGCGCCAGCAGGTCTACAGGGTCAGGGGAGACCCAGTACTTC. Amino acid sequence: CASRSTGSGETQYF. This chain joins TRBV5-1 and TRBJ2-5; TRBD1 is a possible D gene (6 bases). Germline V gene data show CDR1 as SGHRS and CDR2 as YFSETQ. V was cut by 5 bases and J by 5 bases, with 16 bases left in between. The CDR3 sequence is 14 residues long.

The chain couples TRBV18 to TRBJ1-4; no definite D call. Trimming left V 4 bases short and J 0 bases short, with 3 bases between. Germline CDR1 reads KGHSH; CDR2 reads LQKENI. This CDR3 is built from 13 residues. DNA of the CDR3: TGTGCCAGCTCACAGGCAACTAATGAAAAACTGTTTTTT. It specifies CASSQATNEKLFF.

This clone was detected once. CDR3 sequence (DNA): TGCGCCAGCAGCCAAGATCGGACAGTTAATGAAAAACTGTTTTTT. Translated: CASSQDRTVNEKLFF. This chain uses TRBV4-3 with TRBJ1-4; a weak D match, TRBD1 (6 bases). Germline values: CDR1 LGHNA, CDR2 YSLEER. With 0 bases removed from V and 4 bases from J, the gap between germline ends came to 9 bases. CDR3 length: 15 residues.

This rearrangement joins TRBV18 to TRBJ2-7; TRBD1 matches at 8 bases. The germline V gene has CDR1 KGHSH and CDR2 LQKENI. The CDR3 runs 14 residues. The junction had 9 bases not matched to a gene; V was cut back by 6 bases and J by 5 bases. CDR3 in DNA: TGTGCCAGCTCCCCGGACAGGGCCTACAACGAGCAGTACTTC. The encoded protein is CASSPDRAYNEQYF.

The chain has TRBV11-2 and TRBJ1-2, with TRBD1 identical over 7 bases. Trimming removed 2 bases from V and 5 bases from J; junction bases left unmatched: 2. CDR1 and CDR2 (germline): SGHAT, FQNNGV. The CDR3 sequence is 13 residues long. CDR3 sequence: CASSLTGEYGYTF. As DNA, the CDR3 is TGTGCCAGCAGCTTAACAGGGGAGTATGGCTACACCTTC.

This rearrangement joins TRBV15 to TRBJ1-6; D is ambiguous. CDR3 size: 15 residues. Per germline, CDR1 LNHNV and CDR2 YYDKDF (reference sequence). Deletions cut 3 bases from V and 7 bases from J, with 13 bases between. The CDR3 coding sequence is TGTGCCACCAGCAGGCGTACGGGATCGAATTCACCCCTCCACTTT. This codes for CATSRRTGSNSPLHF.

V and J are TRBV18 and TRBJ2-5; D unresolved. V was trimmed by 2 bases and J by 1 base, leaving 11 bases between them. The germline V gene has CDR1 KGHSH and CDR2 LQKENI. The CDR3 length is 15 residues. CDR3 loop: CASSPGFIVQETQYF. DNA of the CDR3: TGTGCCAGCTCACCAGGGTTCATCGTCCAAGAGACCCAGTACTTC.

The gene calls are TRBV4-1 and TRBJ1-2, with a weak D call TRBD1 (5 bases). This CDR3 comprises 14 residues. V was pared by 0 bases and J by 2 bases, with 7 bases between. CDR1 is MGHRA, CDR2 YSYEKL, per germline. The CDR3 DNA reads TGCGCCAGCAGCCAAGATCCAGGGAACTATGGCTACACCTTC. This codes for CASSQDPGNYGYTF.

The chain joins TRBV6-6 to TRBJ2-2; D uncertain. This CDR3 spans 12 amino acids. Germline loops: CDR1 MNHNY, CDR2 SVGAGI (reference sequence). V lost 5 bases and J lost 5, with 6 bases in between. The CDR3 region has the DNA TGTGCCAGCAGTCGGAAGACCGGGGAGCTGTTTTTT. Translating gives CASSRKTGELFF.

As DNA, the CDR3 is TGCGCCAGCAGCGGGGGACTAGCGAATTACGAGCAGTACTTC. This translates into CASSGGLANYEQYF. The chain combines TRBV5-1 with TRBJ2-7; 10 nucleotides match TRBD2. Per the germline V gene, CDR1 is SGHRS and CDR2 is YFSETQ. The CDR3 has 14 amino acids. The V and J ends lost 4 bases and 4 bases, in that order; junction bases with no gene match: 5.

The chain employs TRBV27 and TRBJ2-5; 7 positions match TRBD1. This CDR3 is 14 amino acids long. After removal of 8 bases from V and 5 bases from J, the junction contained 11 bases not matched to a gene. The V gene's germline CDR1 is MNHEY and CDR2 SMNVEV (reference sequence). CDR3 loop: CASGQTGAKETQYF. In DNA, the CDR3 is TGTGCCAGCGGACAAACAGGGGCCAAGGAGACCCAGTACTTC.

This clone was picked up a small number of times. The gene calls are TRBV27 and TRBJ2-2; 10 bases map to TRBD1. This CDR3 contains 15 residues. The V and J ends lost 6 bases and 4 bases, in that order; junction bases with no gene match: 5. Germline assignment: CDR1 MNHEY and CDR2 SMNVEV (reference sequence). This CDR3 reads CASSLDRGPTGELFF. The CDR3 DNA reads TGTGCCAGCAGCCTTGACAGGGGGCCCACCGGGGAGCTGTTTTTT.

This sequence joins TRBV28 and TRBJ2-7, with unresolved D. Trimming shortened V by 4 bases and J by 0 bases, and 10 bases separated the two germline ends. The CDR3 has 14 residues. Per the germline V gene, CDR1 is MDHEN and CDR2 is SYDVKM. The CDR3 is CASSSLPLSYEQYF. DNA of the CDR3: TGTGCCAGCAGTTCTCTACCCCTCTCCTACGAGCAGTACTTC.

The CDR3 coding sequence is TGTGCCAGCAGTTACAAAGGGGAGGGATATGGCTACACCTTC. Translation: CASSYKGEGYGYTF. The chain is built from TRBV6-6 and TRBJ1-2; D perhaps matches TRBD1 (5 bases). Germline CDR1 reads MNHNY; CDR2 reads SVGAGI (reference sequence). The V gene lost 2 bases and the J gene lost 5 bases, with 12 bases spanning the gap. The CDR3 contains 14 residues.

This chain connects TRBV6-5 to TRBJ2-2; D is ambiguous. The CDR3 has 13 residues. The ends were cut back, 4 bases at V and 4 bases at J, with 7 bases in the middle. From germline, CDR1 is MNHEY and CDR2 SVGAGI. CDR3 in DNA: TGTGCCAGCAGTTTTTATGGCACCGGGGAGCTGTTTTTT. Translated, it gives CASSFYGTGELFF.

This clone was counted a few times. DNA for the CDR3: TGCGCCAGCAGCCAGGGGGTGTCTAATTCACCCCTCCACTTT. This translates into CASSQGVSNSPLHF. The V gene is TRBV4-1, the J gene TRBJ1-6, with a possible D match to TRBD1 (5 bases). Trimming stripped 3 bases from V and 6 bases from J, with 9 bases between. This CDR3 has 14 residues. The germline V gene has CDR1 MGHRA and CDR2 YSYEKL.

This clone was recorded once. The chain couples TRBV27 to TRBJ1-4; D is undetermined. The length of the CDR3 is 14 residues. The V gene lost 3 bases and the J gene lost 4 bases, with 9 bases spanning the gap. In germline, CDR1 is MNHEY, CDR2 SMNVEV (reference sequence). In DNA, the CDR3 is TGTGCCAGCAGTTTCCGAAGGAGTAATGAAAAACTGTTTTTT. This encodes CASSFRRSNEKLFF.

The chain has TRBV6-5 and TRBJ2-1; possible D gene TRBD2, 5 bases. Germline V CDR1 and CDR2: MNHEY, SVGAGI. The CDR3 runs to 13 residues. Trimming pared 6 bases from V and 9 bases from J, leaving 15 bases between. The CDR3 DNA is TGTGCCAGCAGCATACTAGTTTCGGCTGAGCAGTTCTTC. It codes for CASSILVSAEQFF.

This CDR3 reads CASSPQGDPRTGELFF. CDR3 in DNA: TGTGCCAGCAGCCCCCAGGGGGACCCGAGAACCGGGGAGCTGTTTTTT. The genes are TRBV7-2 and TRBJ2-2, with TRBD1 matching over 7 bases. Germline assignment: CDR1 SGHTA and CDR2 FQGNSA. This CDR3 comprises 16 residues. Losses at the gene ends were 5 bases for V and 5 bases for J; bases not matched to a gene: 11.

The count of this clone is one. This chain links TRBV13 with TRBJ1-2; D is undetermined. The CDR3 has 15 amino acids. Trimming cost V 5 bases and J 0 bases, with 13 bases left between them. From germline, CDR1 is PRHDT and CDR2 FYEKMQ (reference sequence). CDR3 sequence reads: CASSPAPGTNYGYTF. The DNA for the CDR3 is TGTGCCAGCAGCCCCGCCCCGGGGACTAACTATGGCTACACCTTC.

V gene TRBV12-5 combines with J gene TRBJ2-2; 13 bases are shared with TRBD2. The trim removed 0 bases at V and 5 bases at J, leaving 0 bases unmatched. The CDR3 runs 16 residues. Germline lookup yields CDR1 LGHNT and CDR2 FRNRAP. The CDR3 region has the DNA TGTGCTAGTGGTTTGGTACTAGCGGGAGGGACCGGGGAGCTGTTTTTT. Protein sequence: CASGLVLAGGTGELFF.

The chain links TRBV19 to TRBJ1-2, with a tentative D call TRBD1 (5 bases). CDR3 length equals 12 residues. Germline V gene lookup returns CDR1 LNHDA and CDR2 SQIVND (reference sequence). V lost 3 bases, J lost 6 bases, and 8 bases lay in between. CDR3 residues: CASSMWGDGYTF. The CDR3 DNA is TGTGCCAGTAGTATGTGGGGGGATGGCTACACCTTC.

The chain links TRBV30 to TRBJ1-5, with D unclear. CDR3 length equals 17 residues. Looked up from germline, CDR1 is GTSNPN and CDR2 is SVGIG (reference sequence). Trimming removed 0 bases from V and 1 base from J, with 16 bases in between. CDR3 coding DNA: TGTGCCTGGAGTGTACAACCGAGGGCCGCGAGCAATCAGCCCCAGCATTTT. Its protein product is CAWSVQPRAASNQPQHF.